This T cell receptor beta chain was sequenced in a study of blood T cell repertoires in COVID-19. At the level of the study: Acute-phase and convalescent COVID-19 samples originated in the United States, Italy and Spain.

The ends were cut back, 1 base at V and 1 base at J, with 6 bases in the middle. The CDR3 length is 14 residues. Per the germline V gene, CDR1 is LGHDT and CDR2 is YNNKEL (reference sequence). As originally analysed: Amplifying reference gene primers gave estimates of nucleated cell counts. Only in-frame clones appear in the TCRdb table, and some are missing; sequencing was by immunoSEQ multiplex PCR. The V and J calls and clone size come from that table; D and trimming were worked out from the DNA. The table records about 160,000 clones, over 80% of them present only once. This sequence originates from a man in his 70s who had recovered from COVID-19. The chain couples TRBV3-1 (or the pseudogene TRBV3-2) to TRBJ2-3, with D maybe TRBD2 (5 bases). Sequences were obtained from peripheral blood. The CDR3 region is CASSQGSGTDTQYF. In DNA, the CDR3 is TGTGCCAGCAGCCAAGGTAGCGGCACAGATACGCAGTATTTT.